This record looks at one T cell receptor beta chain sequence and its context. Its antigen is still unknown. Base qualities were left out, and no much larger clone turns up one base away. The data stem from a study of T cells after posttransplantation cyclophosphamide (dated by TCRdb to 2016 to 2017). Some background on the complete study: Using TRB sequencing, the study followed how the T cell repertoire reconstituted after myeloablative bone marrow transplantation in which posttransplantation cyclophosphamide served as GVHD prophylaxis. Blood from all 30 or so PTCy patients who had 1-year posttransplant specimens underwent TRB sequencing. TRA and TRB clonality were tightly correlated in 9 or 10 samples, so subsequent TCR analyses focused on TRB only. TRB sequencing was also done on up to about 3 additional blood samples from 2 to 5.2 years after transplant in 3 patients, and on pretransplant blood from 4 patients. Public TRB sequences were compared against a database of over 3,000 sequences linked to responses to pathogens, tumor antigens, self-antigens and alloantigens. Antigen receptor sequencing covered samples from 30 to 40 PTCy-treated patients and 15 to 20 of their related bone marrow donors.

According to the germline V gene (reference sequence), CDR1 reads DFQATT and CDR2 reads SNEGSKA. The CDR3 starts with the cysteine, ends with the phenylalanine, and has 11 residues. The DNA shown is the 33-base CDR3, in frame from base 1. The junction carries 7 bases between V and J, which are trimmed by 6 bases and 3 bases respectively. On the day of marrow donation, related bone marrow donors gave peripheral blood samples. Viable CD3+CD4+ or CD3+CD8+ cells that were CCR7+CD45RA+CD45RO-CD95-CD27+CD28+ were classified as naive T cells. Peripheral blood and bone marrow mononuclear cells were isolated by Ficoll-Hypaque density centrifugation and cryopreserved. CD4+ and CD8+ T cells, including naive and memory subsets, were sorted by FACS using a FACSAria II. Beyond this particular receptor, the publication reports: Across fewer than 50 patients, recipient CMV seropositivity and CMV reactivation were highly associated with TRB clonality; PTCy diversity was similar to CNI/methotrexate controls. The TRB repertoires of T cells infiltrating skin or GI tract showed only limited overlap with the TRB repertoires of T cells in blood. Donor-recipient similarity was low at 1-2 months but increased during the first year, and donor CD8+ memory clones often dominated later blood repertoires.

TRB sequencing was run on genomic DNA with either the immunoSEQ assay at survey resolution or the hsTCRB kit. On the authors' methods: Initial read processing used immunoSEQ software, and repertoire analyses used the LymphoSeq R package. Clonality was computed as 1 minus normalized Shannon entropy; Gini coefficient was also calculated for each TRB dataset. Phenotypes of unsorted samples were inferred by mapping TRB sequences from sorted subsets of the recipient or donor onto unsorted samples of the same recipient. The table comes from immuneACCESS by way of TCRdb, which keeps in-frame sequences with V and J called. Part of the clones is missing from these tables; in studies checked, under half for an unresolved V gene and the rest for unknown reasons. That table is the source of V, J and clone size, and D and trimming were worked out from the DNA. The sample table records about 9,100 clones; over 95% of these occur just once. The ten most abundant clones make up roughly 0.27% of the sample.

Sequences were obtained from naive CD8+ T cells sorted from PBMCs. Recombination connected TRBV20-1 to TRBJ2-3; confidence is insufficient to name the D gene. This receptor was obtained from a man aged 45-65 years in good health, CMV-negative, and a related stem cell transplant donor. CDR3 reads: CSARITDTQYF. In nucleotides, the sequence is TGCAGTGCGCGAATAACAGATACGCAGTATTTT.